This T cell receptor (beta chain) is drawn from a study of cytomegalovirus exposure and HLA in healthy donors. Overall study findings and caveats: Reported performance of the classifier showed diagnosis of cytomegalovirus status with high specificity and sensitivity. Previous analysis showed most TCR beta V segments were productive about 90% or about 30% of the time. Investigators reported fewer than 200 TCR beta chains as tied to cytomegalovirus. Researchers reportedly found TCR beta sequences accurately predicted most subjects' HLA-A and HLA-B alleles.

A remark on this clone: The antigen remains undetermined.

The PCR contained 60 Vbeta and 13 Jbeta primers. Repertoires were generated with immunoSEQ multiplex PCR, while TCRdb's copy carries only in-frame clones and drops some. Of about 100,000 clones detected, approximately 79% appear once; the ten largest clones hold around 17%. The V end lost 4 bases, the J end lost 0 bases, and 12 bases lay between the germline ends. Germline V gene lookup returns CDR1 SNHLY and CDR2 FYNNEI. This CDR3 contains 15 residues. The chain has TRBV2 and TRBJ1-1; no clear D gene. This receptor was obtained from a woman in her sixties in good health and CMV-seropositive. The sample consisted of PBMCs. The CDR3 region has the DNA TGTGCCAGCAGTGCAGTTTACATCATGAACACTGAAGCTTTCTTT. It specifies CASSAVYIMNTEAFF.